A selection of T cell receptor beta chains follows, all from one sample in a study of control samples from healthy donors and cancer patients. The method was immunoSEQ multiplex PCR; TCRdb's version includes in-frame clones alone and lacks a portion of them. This table holds 85,000 to 95,000 clones, approximately 93% found once. Sequenced sample: blood. The receptors originated from a woman in her 30s in good health. Both conserved end residues are part of each CDR3. Each record gives: clone size, J gene, D gene, V gene, CDR3 DNA, CDR3 protein. A D gene is named only where the DNA matches it firmly. Some rows have no size entry. The others give once, few or many, or a class for an expanded clone.

clone_size: NA
j_call: TRBJ2-2
d_call: NA
v_call: TRBV12-3/TRBV12-4
cdr3_nt: TGTGCCAGCATCCCTGGAACAGCCGGGGAGCTGTTTTTT
cdr3_aa: CASIPGTAGELFF

clone_size: NA
j_call: TRBJ2-7
d_call: NA
v_call: TRBV12-3/TRBV12-4
cdr3_nt: TGTGCCAGCAGTCCCCAGGGGAACGAGCAGTACTTC
cdr3_aa: CASSPQGNEQYF

clone_size: NA
j_call: TRBJ1-5
d_call: NA
v_call: TRBV19
cdr3_nt: TGTGCCAGTAGTCCTAGGTGGTGGAATCAGCCCCAGCATTTT
cdr3_aa: CASSPRWWNQPQHF

clone_size: NA
j_call: TRBJ2-7
d_call: TRBD1
v_call: TRBV27
cdr3_nt: TGTGCCAGCGGACAGGGTGGTTTGGGCGAGCAGTACTTC
cdr3_aa: CASGQGGLGEQYF

clone_size: once
j_call: TRBJ1-5
d_call: TRBD1
v_call: TRBV19
cdr3_nt: TGTGCCAGTATTAATGAGGGGGCCAGAGGTCAGCCCCAGCATTTT
cdr3_aa: CASINEGARGQPQHF

clone_size: few
j_call: TRBJ1-1
d_call: NA
v_call: TRBV6-5
cdr3_nt: TGTGCCAGCATCAAGCCCACAGGCGCCCGACTTCGCGCTTTCTTT
cdr3_aa: CASIKPTGARLRAFF

clone_size: NA
j_call: TRBJ1-4
d_call: NA
v_call: TRBV11-2
cdr3_nt: TGTGCCAGCAGCTTAGCCCCCCGGGGGGGTCTCGGTGAAAAACTGTTTTTT
cdr3_aa: CASSLAPRGGLGEKLFF

clone_size: NA
j_call: TRBJ2-1
d_call: TRBD2
v_call: TRBV3-1/TRBV3-2
cdr3_nt: TGTGCCAGCAGCCAAGAACTAGCGGGGGGGTGGAATGAGCAGTTCTTC
cdr3_aa: CASSQELAGGWNEQFF

clone_size: NA
j_call: TRBJ1-6
d_call: NA
v_call: TRBV2
cdr3_nt: TGTGCCAGCAGAGCCGGTGGCGGTTCACCCCTCCACTTT
cdr3_aa: CASRAGGGSPLHF

clone_size: NA
j_call: TRBJ1-2
d_call: NA
v_call: TRBV30
cdr3_nt: TGTGCCTGGAGTCTAGCGACAAGTAACTATGGCTACACCTTC
cdr3_aa: CAWSLATSNYGYTF

clone_size: NA
j_call: TRBJ2-7
d_call: TRBD2
v_call: TRBV7-9
cdr3_nt: TGTGCCAGCAGCTTAGAGAGCGGGAGGATGTACGAGCAGTACTTC
cdr3_aa: CASSLESGRMYEQYF

clone_size: NA
j_call: TRBJ1-1
d_call: TRBD1
v_call: TRBV6-5
cdr3_nt: TGTGCCAGCAGAACCGGGACAGGGGGATCCACTGAAGCTTTCTTT
cdr3_aa: CASRTGTGGSTEAFF

clone_size: NA
j_call: TRBJ1-1
d_call: NA
v_call: TRBV3-1/TRBV3-2
cdr3_nt: TGTGCCAGCAGCGGCTACAGGAAGAACACTGAAGCTTTCTTT
cdr3_aa: CASSGYRKNTEAFF

clone_size: NA
j_call: TRBJ1-1
d_call: NA
v_call: TRBV7-9
cdr3_nt: TGTGCCAGCAGCGTACAAGTGGGGAACACTGAAGCTTTCTTT
cdr3_aa: CASSVQVGNTEAFF

clone_size: NA
j_call: TRBJ1-2
d_call: NA
v_call: TRBV29-1
cdr3_nt: TGCAGCGTAAAAGAGGGGATGGATGGCTACACCTTC
cdr3_aa: CSVKEGMDGYTF

clone_size: NA
j_call: TRBJ2-2
d_call: NA
v_call: TRBV30
cdr3_nt: TGTGCCTGGAGTAGGGGGGCCGGCACCGGGGAGCTGTTTTTT
cdr3_aa: CAWSRGAGTGELFF

clone_size: NA
j_call: TRBJ1-2
d_call: NA
v_call: TRBV27
cdr3_nt: TGTGCCAGCAGTTTGCAGGGTAACTATGGCTACACCTTC
cdr3_aa: CASSLQGNYGYTF

clone_size: NA
j_call: TRBJ2-7
d_call: TRBD2
v_call: TRBV7-2
cdr3_nt: TGTGCCAGCAGCCGCCAGACTAGCCAAGCCTACGAGCAGTACTTC
cdr3_aa: CASSRQTSQAYEQYF

clone_size: NA
j_call: TRBJ2-3
d_call: TRBD1
v_call: TRBV2
cdr3_nt: TGTGCCAGCAGTCCTGGGACAGGGGAAAAAGATACGCAGTATTTT
cdr3_aa: CASSPGTGEKDTQYF

clone_size: NA
j_call: TRBJ2-7
d_call: NA
v_call: TRBV7-9
cdr3_nt: TGTGCCAGCAGCTTATCTAGAGGCCCTTACGAGCAGTACTTC
cdr3_aa: CASSLSRGPYEQYF

clone_size: NA
j_call: TRBJ2-7
d_call: NA
v_call: TRBV9
cdr3_nt: TGTGCCAGCAGCGTAGTAGGGGAGCACGAGCAGTACTTC
cdr3_aa: CASSVVGEHEQYF

clone_size: NA
j_call: TRBJ2-1
d_call: TRBD2
v_call: TRBV11-3
cdr3_nt: TGTGCCAGCAGCTTAGCGGGAGGGCCAAATGAGCAGTTCTTC
cdr3_aa: CASSLAGGPNEQFF

clone_size: NA
j_call: TRBJ2-1
d_call: TRBD2
v_call: TRBV5-4
cdr3_nt: TGTGCCAGCAGCATAGCGGGACGCTCCTACAATGAGCAGTTCTTC
cdr3_aa: CASSIAGRSYNEQFF

clone_size: NA
j_call: TRBJ1-6
d_call: NA
v_call: TRBV2
cdr3_nt: TGTGCCAGCAGAGATAACAGGTTACCCCTCCACTTT
cdr3_aa: CASRDNRLPLHF

clone_size: NA
j_call: TRBJ2-5
d_call: NA
v_call: TRBV7-8
cdr3_nt: TGTGCCAGCAGCCATAAGACCCTGATCTTCCAAGAGACCCAGTACTTC
cdr3_aa: CASSHKTLIFQETQYF

clone_size: NA
j_call: TRBJ1-4
d_call: TRBD1
v_call: TRBV2
cdr3_nt: TGTGCCAGCAGTTGGACAGGGCTGGAACTGTTTTTT
cdr3_aa: CASSWTGLELFF

clone_size: NA
j_call: TRBJ2-1
d_call: NA
v_call: TRBV6-5
cdr3_nt: TGTGCCAGCAGTTACTCGACATTGGGCGACAATGAGCAGTTCTTC
cdr3_aa: CASSYSTLGDNEQFF

clone_size: NA
j_call: TRBJ1-2
d_call: TRBD1
v_call: TRBV3-1/TRBV3-2
cdr3_nt: TGTGCCAGCAGCCAAGCCCCACAGGGGGCGTATGGCTACACCTTC
cdr3_aa: CASSQAPQGAYGYTF

clone_size: NA
j_call: TRBJ1-5
d_call: TRBD1
v_call: TRBV5-6
cdr3_nt: TGTGCCAGCAGCCAGGGGGCAGGGGGACAGCCCCAGCATTTT
cdr3_aa: CASSQGAGGQPQHF

clone_size: NA
j_call: TRBJ2-7
d_call: NA
v_call: TRBV27
cdr3_nt: TGTGCCAGCAGTTTATCGGTCAGGGGTTCCTACGAGCAGTACTTC
cdr3_aa: CASSLSVRGSYEQYF

clone_size: NA
j_call: TRBJ1-5
d_call: NA
v_call: TRBV18
cdr3_nt: TGTGCCAGCTCACCGCTTCGGAGCAGCTCCTCTAGCAATCAGCCCCAGCATTTT
cdr3_aa: CASSPLRSSSSSNQPQHF

clone_size: NA
j_call: TRBJ2-7
d_call: NA
v_call: TRBV6-5
cdr3_nt: TGTGCCAGCAGTTACGGGGGTGCCGTTTCCCTGGAGCAGTACTTC
cdr3_aa: CASSYGGAVSLEQYF

clone_size: NA
j_call: TRBJ2-1
d_call: NA
v_call: TRBV7-3
cdr3_nt: TGTGCCAGCAGCTCCGGGTCCAGAAACAATGAGCAGTTCTTC
cdr3_aa: CASSSGSRNNEQFF

clone_size: NA
j_call: TRBJ2-1
d_call: NA
v_call: TRBV19
cdr3_nt: TGTGCCAGTAGTATAGGTGCATCAGATACCTATTACAATGAGCAGTTCTTC
cdr3_aa: CASSIGASDTYYNEQFF

clone_size: once
j_call: TRBJ2-3
d_call: NA
v_call: TRBV5-4
cdr3_nt: TGTGCCAGCAGCTCCCCCCGGGAGACAGATACGCAGTATTTT
cdr3_aa: CASSSPRETDTQYF

clone_size: NA
j_call: TRBJ1-6
d_call: NA
v_call: TRBV25-1
cdr3_nt: TGTGCCAGCAGTGACAGCTCCTATAATTCACCCCTCCACTTT
cdr3_aa: CASSDSSYNSPLHF

clone_size: once
j_call: TRBJ1-1
d_call: NA
v_call: TRBV7-9
cdr3_nt: TGTGCCAGCAGCCCGGGACCCGGAGGGACTGAAGCTTTCTTT
cdr3_aa: CASSPGPGGTEAFF

clone_size: NA
j_call: TRBJ2-7
d_call: NA
v_call: TRBV28
cdr3_nt: TGTGCCTCCTGGGGGGCCAGACGATACTCCTACGAGCAGTACTTC
cdr3_aa: CASWGARRYSYEQYF

clone_size: once
j_call: TRBJ1-5
d_call: NA
v_call: TRBV2
cdr3_nt: TGTGCCAGCAGTGTGGATAATCAGCCCCAGCATTTT
cdr3_aa: CASSVDNQPQHF

clone_size: NA
j_call: TRBJ1-2
d_call: NA
v_call: TRBV30
cdr3_nt: TGTGCCTGGAGGAGGAGTGATGGCTACACCTTC
cdr3_aa: CAWRRSDGYTF

clone_size: NA
j_call: TRBJ1-2
d_call: NA
v_call: TRBV7-2
cdr3_nt: TGTGCCAGCAGCTTAGATAAGTTAGGGGCGCGGGGCTACACCTTC
cdr3_aa: CASSLDKLGARGYTF

clone_size: few
j_call: TRBJ2-3
d_call: NA
v_call: TRBV3-1/TRBV3-2
cdr3_nt: TGTGCCAGCGCCCCTAGACTGGACGGGGCGCAGTATTTT
cdr3_aa: CASAPRLDGAQYF

clone_size: NA
j_call: TRBJ2-7
d_call: NA
v_call: TRBV29-1
cdr3_nt: TGCAGCGTTGGCGGCGCCGGCTACGAGCAGTACTTC
cdr3_aa: CSVGGAGYEQYF

clone_size: few
j_call: TRBJ2-7
d_call: NA
v_call: TRBV4-1
cdr3_nt: TGCGCCAGCAGCTACTTACCGACAGGCTCCTACGAGCAGTACTTC
cdr3_aa: CASSYLPTGSYEQYF

clone_size: once
j_call: TRBJ1-2
d_call: NA
v_call: TRBV7-8
cdr3_nt: TGTGCCAGCAGCTTAGATTCGCGCAGGAGAAATTACTATGGCTACACCTTC
cdr3_aa: CASSLDSRRRNYYGYTF

clone_size: once
j_call: TRBJ1-4
d_call: NA
v_call: TRBV6-6
cdr3_nt: TGTGCCAGCAGTTTTGGTCAGCTTAATGAAAAACTGTTTTTT
cdr3_aa: CASSFGQLNEKLFF

clone_size: NA
j_call: TRBJ1-3
d_call: NA
v_call: TRBV5-1
cdr3_nt: TGCGCCAGCAGCTTGGCGGTGGGGACTGCTAGCTCTGGAAACACCATATATTTT
cdr3_aa: CASSLAVGTASSGNTIYF

clone_size: NA
j_call: TRBJ1-2
d_call: NA
v_call: TRBV4-2
cdr3_nt: TGTGCCAGCAGCCGCGAGGGTGGCGGTGGCTACACCTTC
cdr3_aa: CASSREGGGGYTF

clone_size: NA
j_call: TRBJ1-1
d_call: TRBD1
v_call: TRBV19
cdr3_nt: TGTGCCAGTAATGGACAGGGGTACTCTGAAGCTTTCTTT
cdr3_aa: CASNGQGYSEAFF